Sequencing of this T cell receptor beta chain was carried out in a study of regulatory T cells in long-lasting Graves disease. Through Arm-PCR of CDR3 regions and iRepertoire HTBI primers, TCR beta libraries were built. TCRdb re-analysed the multiplex PCR reads in MiXCR, keeping a single row per CDR3 protein. The sample consists of some 600,000 distinct CDR3 sequences, around 16% of them appearing once. This clonotype was counted between two and nine times. CDR1 SGHRS and CDR2 YFSETQ come from the germline V gene. Trimming at V came to 6 bases and at J to 1 base, leaving 13 bases not matched to a gene. CDR3 size: 18 residues. Documented time point: newly diagnosed GD, antithyroid drugs for less than 3 months. There was RNA extracted from PBMCs, and the TCR library was made from it. The same sample was also used in a study of T cells in Graves' hyperthyroidism and ophthalmopathy.

This chain joins TRBV5-1 and TRBJ2-2, with 9 bases fitting TRBD2. The TCR comes from a man between 18 and 35 years old with Graves disease. Source: peripheral blood mononuclear cells (PBMCs), taken at new diagnosis, from a patient treated with antithyroid drugs. The DNA of the CDR3 is TGCGCCAGCAAATTGCTGACTAGCGGTGGAGGGAACACCGGGGAGCTGTTTTTT. This encodes CASKLLTSGGGNTGELFF.